This TCR beta chain was recorded in a study of somatic mutations in cytotoxic T cells in rheumatoid arthritis. Overall study findings and caveats: Antigens recognized by the expanded CD8+ clones were unknown. Levels of CD8+ T-cell clonality in rheumatoid arthritis patients were statistically indistinguishable from those seen in age-matched healthy controls, with no significant difference. Among patients with rheumatoid arthritis, but not healthy controls, CD8+ clonality increased with age.

Notes on this clone: Its cognate antigen is unknown.

Only in-frame clones appear in the TCRdb table, and some are missing; sequencing was by immunoSEQ multiplex PCR. This table has roughly 14,000 clones, around 74% appearing once. The ends were cut back, 7 bases at V and 7 bases at J, with 19 bases in the middle. The germline V gene has CDR1 MDHEN and CDR2 SYDVKM. The CDR3 has 14 residues. This TCR derives from an adult with rheumatoid arthritis. The chain links TRBV28 to TRBJ2-5, with D perhaps being TRBD1 or TRBD2 (6 bases each). The material sequenced was CD8+ T cells sorted from blood. DNA of the CDR3: TGTGCCAGCAACCCACAGGGACTGGGATGGACCCAGTACTTC. This translates into CASNPQGLGWTQYF.